This TCR beta chain was retrieved from a study of Graves' ophthalmopathy and Graves' hyperthyroidism. Diagnosis relied on clinical symptoms, serum thyroxine, TRAb, thyroid ultrasound and orbital computed tomography. The germline V gene encodes CDR1 KGHDR and CDR2 SFDVKD. Trimming pared 11 bases from V and 0 bases from J, leaving 13 bases between. The CDR3 is 14 residues long. The sequenced template was RNA, covering the TCR beta CDR3 region. RT-PCR was first run with HTBI primers, then multiplex PCR in a second round. TCRdb analysed the multiplex PCR reads with MiXCR anew, one entry per CDR3 protein. The repertoire includes roughly 700,000 distinct CDR3 sequences, roughly two fifths of them detected once, and approximately 46% sits in the top ten.

The sample consisted of peripheral blood. The genes are TRBV24-1 and TRBJ1-5; tentative D call: TRBD1 (5 bases). This TCR was recovered from an adult man with Graves' ophthalmopathy. CDR3 loop: CASTGGDSNQPQHF. In nucleotides, the CDR3 is TGTGCCAGCACGGGGGGGGATAGCAATCAGCCCCAGCATTTT.